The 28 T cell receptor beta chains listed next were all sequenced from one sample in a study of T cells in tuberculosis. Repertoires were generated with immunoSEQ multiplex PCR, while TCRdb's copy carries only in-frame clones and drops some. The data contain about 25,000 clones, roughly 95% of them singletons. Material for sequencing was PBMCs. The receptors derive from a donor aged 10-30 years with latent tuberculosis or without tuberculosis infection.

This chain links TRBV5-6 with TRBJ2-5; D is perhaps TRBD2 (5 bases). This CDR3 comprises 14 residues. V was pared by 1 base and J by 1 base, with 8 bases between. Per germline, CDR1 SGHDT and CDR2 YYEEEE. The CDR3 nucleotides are TGTGCCAGCAGCTTGTCGGGGTTCCAAGAGACCCAGTACTTC. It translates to CASSLSGFQETQYF.

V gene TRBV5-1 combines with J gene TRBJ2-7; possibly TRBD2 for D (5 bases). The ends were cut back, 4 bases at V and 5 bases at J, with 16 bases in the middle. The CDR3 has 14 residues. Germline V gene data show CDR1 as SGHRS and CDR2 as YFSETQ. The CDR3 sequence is CASSPGGQADEQYF. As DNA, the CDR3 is TGCGCCAGCAGCCCTGGAGGTCAGGCGGACGAGCAGTACTTC.

The CDR3 here is CASGLVHLAQSPKNIQYF. The CDR3 nucleotides read TGTGCTAGTGGTTTGGTACATCTCGCACAGAGTCCCAAAAACATTCAGTACTTC. The J gene is TRBJ2-4, the V gene TRBV12-5; the D is unclear. With 0 bases removed from V and 2 bases from J, the gap between germline ends came to 17 bases. There are 18 residues in the CDR3. Germline loops: CDR1 LGHNT, CDR2 FRNRAP.

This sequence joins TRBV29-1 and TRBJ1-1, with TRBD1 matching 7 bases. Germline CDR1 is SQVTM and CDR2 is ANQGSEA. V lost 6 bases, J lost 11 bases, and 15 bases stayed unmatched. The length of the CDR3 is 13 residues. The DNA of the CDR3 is TGCAGCGTCCGAACTGGAGGGGGCGCGGGGGCTTTCTTT. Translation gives CSVRTGGGAGAFF.

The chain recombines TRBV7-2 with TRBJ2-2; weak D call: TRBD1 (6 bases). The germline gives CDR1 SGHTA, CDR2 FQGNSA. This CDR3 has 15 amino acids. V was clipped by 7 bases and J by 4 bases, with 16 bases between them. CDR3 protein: CASTHSQGPTGELFF. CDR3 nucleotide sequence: TGTGCCAGCACCCATTCACAGGGCCCCACCGGGGAGCTGTTTTTT.

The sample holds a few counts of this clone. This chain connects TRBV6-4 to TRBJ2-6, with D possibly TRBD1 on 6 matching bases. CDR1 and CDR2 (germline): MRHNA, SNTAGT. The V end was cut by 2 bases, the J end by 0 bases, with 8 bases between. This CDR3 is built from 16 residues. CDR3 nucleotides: TGTGCCAGCAGTGACCAAGGGGGCTCTGGGGCCAACGTCCTGACTTTC. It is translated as CASSDQGGSGANVLTF.

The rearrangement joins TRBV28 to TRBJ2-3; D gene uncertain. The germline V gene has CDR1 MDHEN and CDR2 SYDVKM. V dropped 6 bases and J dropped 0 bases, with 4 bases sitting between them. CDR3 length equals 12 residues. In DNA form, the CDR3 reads TGTGCCAGCAGCCCTAGCACAGATACGCAGTATTTT. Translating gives CASSPSTDTQYF.

The CDR3 protein is CASSVSSGGNTGELFF. Here the CDR3 DNA reads TGTGCCAGCAGCGTATCTAGCGGGGGGAACACCGGGGAGCTGTTTTTT. The chain combines TRBV11-2 with TRBJ2-2; TRBD2 aligns across 10 bases. J gave up 1 base and V 5 bases, and 4 bases lay outside the gene matches. Germline V CDR1 and CDR2: SGHAT, FQNNGV. The CDR3 covers 16 residues.

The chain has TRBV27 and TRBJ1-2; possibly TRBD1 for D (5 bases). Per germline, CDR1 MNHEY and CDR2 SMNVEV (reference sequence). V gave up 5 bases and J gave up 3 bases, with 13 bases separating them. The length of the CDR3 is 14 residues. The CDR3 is CASSPDKGYYGYTF. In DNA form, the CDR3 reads TGTGCCAGCAGTCCGGACAAAGGCTACTATGGCTACACCTTC.

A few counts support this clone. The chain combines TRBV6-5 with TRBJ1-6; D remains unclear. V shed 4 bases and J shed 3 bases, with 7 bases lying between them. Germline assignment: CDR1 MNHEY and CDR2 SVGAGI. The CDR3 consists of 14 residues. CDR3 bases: TGTGCCAGCAGTTCGAGAGGCTATAATTCACCCCTCCACTTT. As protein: CASSSRGYNSPLHF.

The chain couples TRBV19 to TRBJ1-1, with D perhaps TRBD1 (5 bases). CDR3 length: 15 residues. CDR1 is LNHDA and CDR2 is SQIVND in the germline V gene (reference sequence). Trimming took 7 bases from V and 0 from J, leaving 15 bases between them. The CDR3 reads CASKVSAGMNTEAFF. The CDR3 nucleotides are TGTGCCAGTAAGGTTTCGGCAGGGATGAACACTGAAGCTTTCTTT.

Here the CDR3 reads CASSETGGGTDTQYF. In DNA form, the CDR3 reads TGTGCCAGCAGTGAGACAGGGGGAGGCACAGATACGCAGTATTTT. The V gene is TRBV6-4, the J gene TRBJ2-3, with TRBD1 matching over 9 bases. The CDR3 has 15 amino acids. V was clipped by 3 bases and J by 1 base; unmatched bases: 2. CDR1 MRHNA and CDR2 SNTAGT come from the germline V gene.

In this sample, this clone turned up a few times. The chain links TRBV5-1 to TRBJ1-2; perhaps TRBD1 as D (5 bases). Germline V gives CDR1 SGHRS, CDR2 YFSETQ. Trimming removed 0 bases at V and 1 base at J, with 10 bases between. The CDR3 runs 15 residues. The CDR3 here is CASSLDVGGNYGYTF. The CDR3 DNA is TGCGCCAGCAGCTTGGATGTGGGGGGTAACTATGGCTACACCTTC.

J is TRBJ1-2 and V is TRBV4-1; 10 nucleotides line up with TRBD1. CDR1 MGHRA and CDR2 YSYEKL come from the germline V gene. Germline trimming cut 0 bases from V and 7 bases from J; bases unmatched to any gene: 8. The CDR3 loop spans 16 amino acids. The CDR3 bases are TGCGCCAGCAGCCAAGATCAGGGGACAGGGGTCGGTGGCTACACCTTC. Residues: CASSQDQGTGVGGYTF.

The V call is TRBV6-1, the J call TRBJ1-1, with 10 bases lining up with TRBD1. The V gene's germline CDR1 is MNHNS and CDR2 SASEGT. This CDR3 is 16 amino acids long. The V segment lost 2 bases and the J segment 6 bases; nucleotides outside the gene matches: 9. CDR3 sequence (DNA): TGTGCCAGCAGTGAAAGTATGGGGGACAGGGGTGCTGAAGCTTTCTTT. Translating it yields CASSESMGDRGAEAFF.

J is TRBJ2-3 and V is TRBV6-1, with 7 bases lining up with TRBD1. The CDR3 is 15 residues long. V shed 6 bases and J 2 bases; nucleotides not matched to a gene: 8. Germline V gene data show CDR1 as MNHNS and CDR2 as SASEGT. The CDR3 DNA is TGTGCCAGCAGGGGACCGGGACAGTCCACAGATACGCAGTATTTT. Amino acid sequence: CASRGPGQSTDTQYF.

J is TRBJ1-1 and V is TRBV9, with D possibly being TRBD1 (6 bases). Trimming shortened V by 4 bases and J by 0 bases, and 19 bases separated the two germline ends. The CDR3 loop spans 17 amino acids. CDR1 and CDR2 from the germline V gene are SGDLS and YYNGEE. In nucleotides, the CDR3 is TGTGCCAGCAGCCTCGAGGGGGGGCGACTGGTGAACACTGAAGCTTTCTTT. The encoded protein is CASSLEGGRLVNTEAFF. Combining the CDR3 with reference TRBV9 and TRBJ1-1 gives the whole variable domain DSGVTQTPKHLITATGQRVTLRCSPRSGDLSVYWYQQSLDQGLQFLIQYYNGEERAKGNILERFSAQQFPDLHSELNLSSLELGDSALYFCASSLEGGRLVNTEAFFGQGTRLTVV.

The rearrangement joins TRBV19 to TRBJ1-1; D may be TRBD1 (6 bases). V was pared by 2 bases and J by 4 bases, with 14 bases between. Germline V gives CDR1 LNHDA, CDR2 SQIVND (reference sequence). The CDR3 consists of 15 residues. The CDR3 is CASSIRYRGGTEAFF. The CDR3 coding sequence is TGTGCCAGTAGTATACGGTATCGAGGGGGCACTGAAGCTTTCTTT.

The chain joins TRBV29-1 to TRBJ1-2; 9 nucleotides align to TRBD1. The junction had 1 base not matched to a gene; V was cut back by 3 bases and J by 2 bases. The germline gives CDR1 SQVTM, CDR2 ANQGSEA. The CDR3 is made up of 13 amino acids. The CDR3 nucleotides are TGCAGCGTTGAGACAGGGGGAAACTATGGCTACACCTTC. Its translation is CSVETGGNYGYTF.

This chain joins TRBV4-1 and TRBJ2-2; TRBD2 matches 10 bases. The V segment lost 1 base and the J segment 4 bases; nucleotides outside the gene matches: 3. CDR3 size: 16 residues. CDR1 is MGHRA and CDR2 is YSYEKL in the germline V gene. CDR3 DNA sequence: TGCGCCAGCAGCCAAGTACTAGCGGGGTCCACCGGGGAGCTGTTTTTT. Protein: CASSQVLAGSTGELFF.

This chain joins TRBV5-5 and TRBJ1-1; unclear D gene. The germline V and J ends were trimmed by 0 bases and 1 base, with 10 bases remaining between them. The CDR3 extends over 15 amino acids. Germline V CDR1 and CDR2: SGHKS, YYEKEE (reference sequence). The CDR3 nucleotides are TGTGCCAGCAGCTTGGCTGGCAGTTCGAACACTGAAGCTTTCTTT. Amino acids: CASSLAGSSNTEAFF. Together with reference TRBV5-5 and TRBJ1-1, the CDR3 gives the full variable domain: DAGVTQSPTHLIKTRGQQVTLRCSPISGHKSVSWYQQVLGQGPQFIFQYYEKEERGRGNFPDRFSARQFPNYSSELNVNALLLGDSALYLCASSLAGSSNTEAFFGQGTRLTVV.

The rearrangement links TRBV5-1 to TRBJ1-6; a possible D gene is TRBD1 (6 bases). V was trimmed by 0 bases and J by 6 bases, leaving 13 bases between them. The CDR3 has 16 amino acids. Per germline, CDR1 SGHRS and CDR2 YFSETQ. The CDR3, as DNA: TGCGCCAGCAGCTTGGTAACCCCAGGGGTTAATTCACCCCTCCACTTT. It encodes CASSLVTPGVNSPLHF.

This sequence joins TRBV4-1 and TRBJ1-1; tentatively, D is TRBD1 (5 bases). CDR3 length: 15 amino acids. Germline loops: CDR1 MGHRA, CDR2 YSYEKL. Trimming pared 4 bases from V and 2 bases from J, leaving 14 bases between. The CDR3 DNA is TGCGCCAGCAGCCCGTTGGCAGGGCATAACACTGAAGCTTTCTTT. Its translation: CASSPLAGHNTEAFF.

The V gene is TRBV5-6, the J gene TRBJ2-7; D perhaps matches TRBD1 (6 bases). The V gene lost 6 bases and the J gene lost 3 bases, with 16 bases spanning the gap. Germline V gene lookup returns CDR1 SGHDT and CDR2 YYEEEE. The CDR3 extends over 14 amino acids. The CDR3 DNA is TGTGCCAGCACCATGCAGGGACACCTCTACGAGCAGTACGTC. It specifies CASTMQGHLYEQYV.

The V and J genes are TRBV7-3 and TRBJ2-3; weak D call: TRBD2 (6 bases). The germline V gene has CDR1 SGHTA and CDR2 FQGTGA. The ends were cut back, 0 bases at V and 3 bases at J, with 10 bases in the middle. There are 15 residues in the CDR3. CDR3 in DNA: TGTGCCAGCAGCTTAACCCCCGGGAGTACAGATACGCAGTATTTT. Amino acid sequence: CASSLTPGSTDTQYF.

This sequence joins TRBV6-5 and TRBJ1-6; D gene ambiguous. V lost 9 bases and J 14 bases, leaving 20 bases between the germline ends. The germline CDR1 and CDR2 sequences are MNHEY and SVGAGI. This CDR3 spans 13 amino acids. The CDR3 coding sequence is TGTGCCAGTTACTCCGGCGATTTGAGGGCCCTCCACTTT. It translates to CASYSGDLRALHF.

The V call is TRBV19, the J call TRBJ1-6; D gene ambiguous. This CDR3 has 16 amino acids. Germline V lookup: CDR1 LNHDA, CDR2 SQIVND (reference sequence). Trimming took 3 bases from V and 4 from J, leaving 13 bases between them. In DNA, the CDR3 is TGTGCCAGTAGTATCGACCTACAGAGTTATAATTCACCCCTCCACTTT. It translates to CASSIDLQSYNSPLHF.

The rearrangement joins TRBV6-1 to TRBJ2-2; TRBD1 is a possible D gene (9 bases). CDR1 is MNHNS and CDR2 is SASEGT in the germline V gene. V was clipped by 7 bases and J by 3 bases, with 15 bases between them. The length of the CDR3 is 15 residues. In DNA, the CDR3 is TGTGCCAGCACCGGGGGGGACAGGGACACCGGGGAGCTGTTTTTT. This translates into CASTGGDRDTGELFF.